This record looks at one T cell receptor beta chain sequence and its context. The antigen remains undetermined. Reverse transcribing all isolated RNA meant expressed TCRB transcripts were sequenced. Clones were read by immunoSEQ multiplex PCR, and TCRdb kept only the in-frame ones, dropping some. Seen here are roughly 51,000 clones, about 47% observed once, and the top ten hold roughly 2.6%. The CDR3 runs 16 residues. In germline, CDR1 is KGHSH, CDR2 LQKENI. Trimming removed 1 base at V and 0 bases at J, with 10 bases between. The sample originates from a study of beta chain features in type 1 diabetes. Study outcomes and limitations: Moderately but significantly shorter TCRB CDR3s were found in Type 1 diabetes patients in all four CD4+ subsets. Type 1 diabetes patients had fewer VDJ junction insertions and more deletions.

This sequence originates from a woman aged 40-49 years with type 1 diabetes. The V call is TRBV18, the J call TRBJ1-3, with D unresolved. The sample taken for sequencing was Tregs from blood. CDR3 region: CASSPRRDISGNTIYF. In DNA, the CDR3 is TGTGCCAGCTCACCACGGAGGGATATCTCTGGAAACACCATATATTTT. Complete variable domain (other parts from reference TRBV18 and TRBJ1-3): NAGVMQNPRHLVRRRGQEARLRCSPMKGHSHVYWYRQLPEEGLKFMVYLQKENIIDESGMPKERFSAEFPKEGPSILRIQQVVRGDSAAYFCASSPRRDISGNTIYFGEGSWLTVV.